The 6 T cell receptor beta chains given below trace back to one sample, sequenced in a study of T-cell memory formation after mild COVID-19. Each CDR3 protein is one row after TCRdb ran MiXCR on the 5' RACE reads. The table has about 320,000 distinct CDR3 sequences, over 11% seen once; the top ten hold roughly a fifth. What was sequenced was PBMCs or a T cell subset sorted from them (not recorded which). The receptors were sampled from a man between 18 and 29 years old who had mild COVID-19 (a few samples of this study predate the infection). Cell type and time point are not known.

This CDR3 is CASSYSIGLYEQYF. DNA of the CDR3: TGTGCCAGCAGTTACTCGATCGGGCTCTACGAGCAGTACTTC. The chain links TRBV6-5 to TRBJ2-7; D ambiguous. The CDR3 loop spans 14 amino acids. Trimming left V 0 bases short and J 3 bases short, with 9 bases between. CDR1 is MNHEY, CDR2 SVGAGI, per germline.

The chain couples TRBV4-1 to TRBJ2-2, with no clear D. The CDR3 length is 18 residues. Germline CDR1 is MGHRA and CDR2 is YSYEKL. Trimming removed 4 bases from V and 0 bases from J, with 18 bases in between. In DNA, the CDR3 is TGCGCCAGCAGCCCTTCTTCGGCGCTCTTCGCGAACACCGGGGAGCTGTTTTTT. Amino acids: CASSPSSALFANTGELFF.

This clonotype was detected a few times. The chain has TRBV7-2 and TRBJ2-3, with TRBD2 matching 7 bases. The CDR3 consists of 16 residues. Germline CDR1 SGHTA, CDR2 FQGNSA. With 5 bases clipped from V and 6 bases from J, the junction kept 14 bases outside the gene matches. The CDR3 region has the DNA TGTGCCAGCAGCCCCGTTCCGGGGTGGGGAGGGGATACGCAGTATTTT. Translated, it gives CASSPVPGWGGDTQYF.

V usage is TRBV7-3 and J usage is TRBJ2-2; 9 bases agree with TRBD1. CDR1 and CDR2 from the germline V gene are SGHTA and FQGTGA. V dropped 6 bases and J dropped 6; count of bases not matched to a gene: 11. The CDR3 extends over 16 amino acids. The CDR3 reads CASRPSGQGGSGELFF. The DNA for the CDR3 is TGTGCCAGCAGACCGTCGGGACAGGGAGGGTCCGGGGAGCTGTTTTTT.

The chain joins TRBV9 to TRBJ2-3, with 15 positions matching TRBD2. The junction had 2 bases not matched to a gene; V was cut back by 3 bases and J by 6 bases. Germline values: CDR1 SGDLS, CDR2 YYNGEE. The CDR3 loop spans 15 amino acids. CDR3 bases: TGTGCCAGCAGCGCGGGGACTAGCGGGGGGGATACGCAGTATTTT. This gives the protein CASSAGTSGGDTQYF.

The chain has TRBV6-5 and TRBJ1-5; D not certain. The CDR3 is 14 residues long. CDR1 is MNHEY, CDR2 SVGAGI, per germline. V lost 5 bases and J lost 2, with 10 bases in between. CDR3: CASSLFQGNQPQHF. The CDR3 coding sequence is TGTGCCAGCAGTCTGTTTCAAGGCAATCAGCCCCAGCATTTT.